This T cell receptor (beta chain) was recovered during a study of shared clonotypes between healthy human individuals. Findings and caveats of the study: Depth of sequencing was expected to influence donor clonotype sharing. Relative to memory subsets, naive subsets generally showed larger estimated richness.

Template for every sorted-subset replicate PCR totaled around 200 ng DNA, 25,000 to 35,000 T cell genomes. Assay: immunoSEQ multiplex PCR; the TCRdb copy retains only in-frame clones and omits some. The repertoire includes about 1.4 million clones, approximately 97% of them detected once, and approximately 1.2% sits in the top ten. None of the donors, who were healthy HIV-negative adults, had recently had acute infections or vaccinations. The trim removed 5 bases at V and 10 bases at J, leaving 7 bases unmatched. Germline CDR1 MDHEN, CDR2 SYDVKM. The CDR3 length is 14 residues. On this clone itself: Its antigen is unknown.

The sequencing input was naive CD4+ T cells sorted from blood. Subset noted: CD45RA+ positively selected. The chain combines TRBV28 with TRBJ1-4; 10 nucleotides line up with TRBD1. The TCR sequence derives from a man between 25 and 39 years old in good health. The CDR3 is CASSHRDRGGKLFF. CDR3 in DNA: TGTGCCAGCAGTCACCGGGACAGGGGTGGAAAACTGTTTTTT.